The 27 T cell receptor beta chains in this list originate from one sample, sequenced in a study of CD8+ T cells in alopecia areata. Once RNA had been extracted, it was reverse transcribed into cDNA to act as the sequencing template. Profiling relied on immunoSEQ multiplex PCR, and the TCRdb table lists in-frame clones only, not all of them. The table has 150,000 or so clones, around 47% seen once. Material: CD4+ T cells sorted from blood. The receptors derive from a human donor with alopecia areata.

This clone was seen a few times. V is TRBV5-6 and J is TRBJ1-1; TRBD1 aligns across 8 bases. V shed 6 bases and J 1 base; nucleotides not matched to a gene: 8. The CDR3 totals 15 residues. The germline V gene has CDR1 SGHDT and CDR2 YYEEEE. For the CDR3, the DNA is TGTGCCAGCAACCCTCGGACAGGGAAGAACACTGAAGCTTTCTTT. Encoded protein: CASNPRTGKNTEAFF.

J is TRBJ1-1 and V is TRBV5-1; D not certain. This CDR3 is 15 amino acids long. Trimming removed 0 bases from V and 0 bases from J, with 9 bases in between. Germline V gives CDR1 SGHRS, CDR2 YFSETQ. CDR3 nucleotides: TGCGCCAGCAGCTTGGCTTCCGAAATGAACACTGAAGCTTTCTTT. This gives the protein CASSLASEMNTEAFF.

In this sample, this clone turned up a few times. Other nucleotide sequences in the sample specify the same CDR3. The chain combines TRBV19 with TRBJ1-2; D call uncertain. Deletions cut 6 bases from V and 3 bases from J, with 11 bases between. Per the germline V gene, CDR1 is LNHDA and CDR2 is SQIVND (reference sequence). The CDR3 has 13 residues. The CDR3 nucleotides are TGTGCCAGTAGCCCTACGGGTGACTATGGCTACACCTTC. It yields the protein CASSPTGDYGYTF.

This chain links TRBV28 with TRBJ2-7; 10 bases are a match to TRBD1. Germline lookup yields CDR1 MDHEN and CDR2 SYDVKM. The length of the CDR3 is 15 residues. With 5 bases clipped from V and 3 bases from J, the junction kept 7 bases outside the gene matches. The CDR3 DNA sequence: TGTGCCAGCAGTACGACAGGGGGCGCTTACTACGAGCAGTACTTC. It yields the protein CASSTTGGAYYEQYF.

The V call is TRBV29-1, the J call TRBJ2-7; TRBD2 agrees at 10 bases. The germline V gene has CDR1 SQVTM and CDR2 ANQGSEA. The CDR3 covers 13 residues. The J segment lost 6 bases and the V segment lost 7 bases, leaving 9 bases of the junction unmatched. CDR3 protein: CSAGGTSGTEQYF. In DNA, the CDR3 is TGCAGCGCCGGTGGTACTAGCGGGACCGAGCAGTACTTC.

J is TRBJ2-2 and V is TRBV29-1; the match to TRBD2 covers 9 bases. The CDR3 spans 16 residues. Germline lookup yields CDR1 SQVTM and CDR2 ANQGSEA. The V gene end was trimmed by 4 bases and the J gene end by 1 base; junction bases not matched to a gene: 7. The CDR3 region is CSVVWASGENTGELFF. As DNA, the CDR3 is TGCAGCGTTGTCTGGGCTAGCGGGGAGAACACCGGGGAGCTGTTTTTT.

The rearrangement uses TRBV18 and TRBJ1-1; no firm D call. This CDR3 contains 13 residues. Per germline, CDR1 KGHSH and CDR2 LQKENI. Between the trimmed V and J ends, which lost 2 bases and 1 base, there was a span of 5 bases. The CDR3: CASSPKGNTEAFF. In DNA form, the CDR3 reads TGTGCCAGCTCACCAAAGGGGAACACTGAAGCTTTCTTT.

The chain uses TRBV5-1 and TRBJ2-1; tentative D call: TRBD1 (6 bases). V was pared by 0 bases and J by 7 bases, with 11 bases between. This CDR3 contains 14 residues. The germline gives CDR1 SGHRS, CDR2 YFSETQ. DNA of the CDR3: TGCGCCAGCAGCTTGGCCCCAGGGACAAATGAGCAGTTCTTC. It translates to CASSLAPGTNEQFF.

This sequence joins TRBV29-1 and TRBJ1-1; no definite D call. This CDR3 has 13 amino acids. The germline gives CDR1 SQVTM, CDR2 ANQGSEA. V shed 3 bases and J shed 0 bases, with 8 bases lying between them. In DNA form, the CDR3 reads TGCAGCGTTGAGGGTTTCATGAACACTGAAGCTTTCTTT. Protein product: CSVEGFMNTEAFF.

In this sample, this clone turned up a few times. This chain uses TRBV29-1 with TRBJ2-1; D remains ambiguous. CDR3 length: 13 amino acids. V was shortened by 7 bases and J by 3 bases, with 13 bases between the two germline ends. Germline values: CDR1 SQVTM, CDR2 ANQGSEA. The CDR3 region has the DNA TGCAGCGCCCATGGTGCAATCTACAATGAGCAGTTCTTC. It translates to CSAHGAIYNEQFF.

The V and J genes are TRBV30 and TRBJ1-4, with D possibly matching TRBD1 (6 bases). This CDR3 comprises 12 residues. Germline CDR1 GTSNPN, CDR2 SVGIG (reference sequence). Deletions cut 8 bases from V and 8 bases from J, with 15 bases between. The CDR3 region is CAEQGREEKLFF. As DNA, the CDR3 is TGTGCCGAACAGGGAAGAGAAGAAAAACTGTTTTTT.

This chain links TRBV9 with TRBJ2-5; D is possibly TRBD2 (5 bases). V was pared by 0 bases and J by 5 bases, with 11 bases between. The germline CDR1 and CDR2 sequences are SGDLS and YYNGEE. The CDR3 runs to 14 residues. The CDR3 loop is CASSVGRGRETQYF. CDR3 in DNA: TGTGCCAGCAGCGTAGGTCGCGGGCGGGAGACCCAGTACTTC.

V is TRBV4-1 and J is TRBJ2-1; D unclear. V shed 2 bases and J shed 1 base, with 12 bases lying between them. Germline V CDR1 and CDR2: MGHRA, YSYEKL. This CDR3 contains 16 residues. The CDR3 DNA sequence: TGCGCCAGCAGCCAATTACCTTTAGGGTCCTACAATGAGCAGTTCTTC. Translating it yields CASSQLPLGSYNEQFF.

The J gene is TRBJ1-1, the V gene TRBV28, with D possibly TRBD1 on 5 matching bases. Germline V gives CDR1 MDHEN, CDR2 SYDVKM. Deletions cut 3 bases from V and 1 base from J, with 6 bases between. This CDR3 contains 13 residues. DNA for the CDR3: TGTGCCAGCAGTTTGACAGAGAACACTGAAGCTTTCTTT. It yields the protein CASSLTENTEAFF.

The sample holds a few counts of this clone. This chain links TRBV4-2 with TRBJ2-3, with 10 bases aligning to TRBD2. Germline V gives CDR1 LGHNA, CDR2 YNFKEQ. The CDR3 is 17 residues long. J gave up 3 bases and V 0 bases, and 6 bases lay outside the gene matches. CDR3 loop: CASSQESTSGVTDTQYF. CDR3 nucleotides: TGTGCCAGCAGCCAAGAGAGTACTAGCGGGGTGACAGATACGCAGTATTTT.

Only a few counts were recorded for this clone. J is TRBJ2-7 and V is TRBV29-1; 14 bases are shared with TRBD2. The germline gives CDR1 SQVTM, CDR2 ANQGSEA. Trimming cost V 7 bases and J 2 bases; bases outside gene matches: 4. The CDR3 totals 14 residues. CDR3 in DNA: TGCAGCGCACTGGGACTAGCGGGAGCCTACGAGCAGTACTTC. Translating it yields CSALGLAGAYEQYF.

V is TRBV29-1 and J is TRBJ2-3; 10 nucleotides line up with TRBD2. The CDR3 length is 15 residues. In germline, CDR1 is SQVTM, CDR2 ANQGSEA. V lost 6 bases to trimming and J lost 4 bases; unmatched junction nucleotides: 10. CDR3: CSVLSGRAGADTQYF. CDR3 nucleotide sequence: TGCAGCGTCTTAAGCGGGAGGGCAGGCGCAGATACGCAGTATTTT.

This clone was recorded a few times. The chain joins TRBV10-3 to TRBJ1-3; no clear D. The V end lost 5 bases, the J end lost 4 bases, and 6 bases lay between the germline ends. Germline V CDR1 and CDR2: ENHRY, SYGVKD. CDR3 length equals 12 residues. Here the CDR3 DNA reads TGTGCCATCAGTATAAACGGAAACACCATATATTTT. Translation gives CAISINGNTIYF.

The chain employs TRBV28 and TRBJ2-1; D perhaps matches TRBD1 (5 bases). Trimming left V 6 bases short and J 5 bases short, with 26 bases between. The CDR3 spans 18 residues. Germline lookup yields CDR1 MDHEN and CDR2 SYDVKM. The CDR3 nucleotides are TGTGCCAGCAGACGAGGACAAGGACGAAATCCAAGAGACAATGAGCAGTTCTTC. The encoded protein is CASRRGQGRNPRDNEQFF.

This clone was picked up a small number of times. The rearrangement uses TRBV19 and TRBJ1-1; perhaps TRBD1 as D (6 bases). V dropped 3 bases and J dropped 3 bases, with 8 bases sitting between them. The CDR3 covers 13 residues. CDR1 is LNHDA and CDR2 is SQIVND in the germline V gene (reference sequence). CDR3 sequence reads: CASSIKGDTEAFF. The CDR3 coding sequence is TGTGCCAGTAGTATCAAGGGGGACACTGAAGCTTTCTTT. Together with reference TRBV19 and TRBJ1-1, the CDR3 gives the full variable domain: DGGITQSPKYLFRKEGQNVTLSCEQNLNHDAMYWYRQDPGQGLRLIYYSQIVNDFQKGDIAEGYSVSREKKESFPLTVTSAQKNPTAFYLCASSIKGDTEAFFGQGTRLTVV.

This chain joins TRBV7-9 and TRBJ1-4, with 7 positions matching TRBD1. With 0 bases clipped from V and 8 bases from J, the junction kept 3 bases outside the gene matches. This CDR3 region has 14 residues. The germline V gene has CDR1 SEHNR and CDR2 FQNEAQ (reference sequence). The CDR3 DNA reads as TGTGCCAGCAGCTTAGCGACAGGGTGGGAAAAACTGTTTTTT. It is translated as CASSLATGWEKLFF.

The V gene is TRBV7-9, the J gene TRBJ2-7, with D uncertain. Germline CDR1 and CDR2: SEHNR and FQNEAQ (reference sequence). V lost 3 bases to trimming and J lost 3 bases, with 6 bases between them. The length of the CDR3 is 12 residues. The DNA for the CDR3 is TGTGCCAGCAGCTTTAACGGCTACGAGCAGTACTTC. Protein product: CASSFNGYEQYF.

This rearrangement joins TRBV29-1 to TRBJ1-2, with D maybe TRBD1 (6 bases). V dropped 4 bases and J dropped 8 bases, with 23 bases sitting between them. This CDR3 is 15 amino acids long. From germline, CDR1 is SQVTM and CDR2 ANQGSEA. The CDR3 reads CSVGTRAGHLQGYTF. As DNA, the CDR3 is TGCAGCGTTGGAACCCGGGCGGGACACCTCCAGGGCTACACCTTC.

The chain joins TRBV5-1 to TRBJ1-2; possible D gene TRBD1, 5 bases. The CDR3 runs to 14 residues. Germline lookup yields CDR1 SGHRS and CDR2 YFSETQ. V dropped 2 bases and J dropped 4 bases, with 12 bases sitting between them. In nucleotides, the CDR3 is TGCGCCAGCAGCTTTGACAGCTCCAGCTATGGCTACACCTTC. This encodes CASSFDSSSYGYTF.

The rearrangement links TRBV30 to TRBJ2-7, with TRBD2 identical over 15 bases. Per the germline V gene, CDR1 is GTSNPN and CDR2 is SVGIG (reference sequence). V was clipped by 3 bases and J by 6 bases; unmatched bases: 0. The CDR3 is 13 residues long. CDR3 DNA: TGTGCCTGGAGGGGACTAGCGGGAGGCGAGCAGTACTTC. Translating gives CAWRGLAGGEQYF.

The V gene is TRBV28, the J gene TRBJ2-3, with 15 bases lining up with TRBD2. CDR1 is MDHEN and CDR2 is SYDVKM in the germline V gene. The CDR3 is 19 amino acids. Germline trimming cut 6 bases from V and 3 bases from J; bases unmatched to any gene: 13. This CDR3 reads CASSRTGTSGRTLTDTQYF. The CDR3 DNA is TGTGCCAGCAGCCGTACCGGGACTAGCGGGAGGACCCTTACAGATACGCAGTATTTT. Together with reference TRBV28 and TRBJ2-3, the CDR3 gives the full variable domain: DVKVTQSSRYLVKRTGEKVFLECVQDMDHENMFWYRQDPGLGLRLIYFSYDVKMKEKGDIPEGYSVSREKKERFSLILESASTNQTSMYLCASSRTGTSGRTLTDTQYFGPGTRLTVL.

This clone was seen a handful of times. The rearrangement joins TRBV29-1 to TRBJ2-7; D not certain. Trimming shortened V by 3 bases and J by 2 bases, and 8 bases separated the two germline ends. CDR3 length equals 12 residues. CDR1 is SQVTM and CDR2 is ANQGSEA in the germline V gene. Written as DNA, the CDR3 is TGCAGCGTTGACGGTCCCGCCTACGAGCAGTACTTC. Protein: CSVDGPAYEQYF.